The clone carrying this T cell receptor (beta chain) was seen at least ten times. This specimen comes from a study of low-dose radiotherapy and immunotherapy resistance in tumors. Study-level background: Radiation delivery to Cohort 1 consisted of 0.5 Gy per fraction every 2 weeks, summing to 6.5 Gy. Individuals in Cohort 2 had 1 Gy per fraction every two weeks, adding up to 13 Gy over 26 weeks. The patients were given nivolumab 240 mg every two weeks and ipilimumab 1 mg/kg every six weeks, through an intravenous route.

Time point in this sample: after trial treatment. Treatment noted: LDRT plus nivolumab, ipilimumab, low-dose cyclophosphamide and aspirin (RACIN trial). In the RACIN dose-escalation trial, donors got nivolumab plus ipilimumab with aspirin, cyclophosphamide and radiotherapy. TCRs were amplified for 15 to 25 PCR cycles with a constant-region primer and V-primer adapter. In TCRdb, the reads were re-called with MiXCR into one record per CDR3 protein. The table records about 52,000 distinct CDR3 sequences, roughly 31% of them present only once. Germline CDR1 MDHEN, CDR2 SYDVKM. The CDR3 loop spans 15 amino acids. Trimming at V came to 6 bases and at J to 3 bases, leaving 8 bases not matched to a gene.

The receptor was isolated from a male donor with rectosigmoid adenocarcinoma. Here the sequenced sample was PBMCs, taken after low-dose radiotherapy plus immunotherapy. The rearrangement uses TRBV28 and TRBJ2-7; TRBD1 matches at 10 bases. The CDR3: CASRTGTGANYEQYF. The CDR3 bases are TGTGCCAGCAGGACCGGGACAGGGGCGAACTACGAGCAGTACTTC.